Detailed here is one T cell receptor (beta chain). The record originates from a study of blood T cell repertoires in COVID-19. The ends lost 3 bases at V and 4 bases at J; junction bases unmatched: 5. This CDR3 is 13 amino acids long. Germline V gene lookup returns CDR1 GTSNPN and CDR2 SVGIG (reference sequence). The data were produced by immunoSEQ multiplex PCR, yet TCRdb's version contains in-frame clones alone and is incomplete. The sample contains about 64,000 clones, approximately 80% of which appear only once. This chain connects TRBV30 to TRBJ1-1, with 7 positions matching TRBD1. The receptor was isolated from a man aged 80 or over with acute or convalescent COVID-19. Material for sequencing was peripheral blood. In DNA form, the CDR3 reads TGTGCCTGGAGGACAGGGTCTGGCACTGAAGCTTTCTTT. Its protein is CAWRTGSGTEAFF. Together with reference TRBV30 and TRBJ1-1, the CDR3 gives the full variable domain: SQTIHQWPATLVQPVGSPLSLECTVEGTSNPNLYWYRQAAGRGLQLLFYSVGIGQISSEVPQNLSASRPQDRQFILSSKKLLLSDSGFYLCAWRTGSGTEAFFGQGTRLTVV.